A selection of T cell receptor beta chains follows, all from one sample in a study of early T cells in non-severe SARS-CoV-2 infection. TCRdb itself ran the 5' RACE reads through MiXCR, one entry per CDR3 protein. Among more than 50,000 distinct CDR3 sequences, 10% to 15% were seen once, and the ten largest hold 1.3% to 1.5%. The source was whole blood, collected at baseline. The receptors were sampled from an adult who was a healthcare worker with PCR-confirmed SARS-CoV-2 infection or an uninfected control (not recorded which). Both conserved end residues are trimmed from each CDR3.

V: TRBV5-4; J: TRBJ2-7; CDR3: ASSPPGAGSEEQY
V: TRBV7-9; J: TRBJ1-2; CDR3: ASSYGQARNNYGYT
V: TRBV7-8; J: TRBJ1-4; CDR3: ASSLGLRQGRHEKLF
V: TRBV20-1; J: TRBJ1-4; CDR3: SAKLQGSEKLF
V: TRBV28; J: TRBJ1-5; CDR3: ASSSANQPQH
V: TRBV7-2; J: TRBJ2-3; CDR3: ASSLAHPGQGTDTQY
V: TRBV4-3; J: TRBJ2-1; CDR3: ASSQDWGSGHNEQF
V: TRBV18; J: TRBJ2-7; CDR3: ASSPPAGSYEQY
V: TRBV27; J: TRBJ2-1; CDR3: ASSLMGDEQF
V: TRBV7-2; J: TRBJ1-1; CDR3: ASSPDTWNTEAF
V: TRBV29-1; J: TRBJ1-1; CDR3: SVALTGGSEAF
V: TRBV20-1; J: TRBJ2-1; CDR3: SASLAASSYNEQF
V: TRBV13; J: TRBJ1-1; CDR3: ASSLAARGTEAF
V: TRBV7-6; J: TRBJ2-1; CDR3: ASSLELGLHRGGNEQF
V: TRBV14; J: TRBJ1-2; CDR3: ASSPSSYGYT
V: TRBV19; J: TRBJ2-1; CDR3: ASSAPYRLAYNEQF
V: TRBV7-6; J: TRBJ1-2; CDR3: ASSPTYRVTRYGYT
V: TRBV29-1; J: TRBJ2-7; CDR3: SVEAGTGGNYEQY
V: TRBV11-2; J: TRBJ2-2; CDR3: ASRGDGWTGELF
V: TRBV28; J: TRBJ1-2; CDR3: ASSLGDSLYGYT
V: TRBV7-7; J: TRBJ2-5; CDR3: ASSLAMPGQGTQRETQY
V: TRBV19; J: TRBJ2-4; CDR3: ASSRHEEGKNIQY
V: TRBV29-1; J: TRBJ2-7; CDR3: SVVLDEQY
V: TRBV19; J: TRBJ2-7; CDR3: ASSMRIPGQSSYEQY
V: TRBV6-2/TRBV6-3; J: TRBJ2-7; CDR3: ASSYFYEQY
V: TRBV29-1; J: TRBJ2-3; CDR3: SVERRDTQY
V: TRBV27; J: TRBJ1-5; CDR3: ASSLGPLGQPQH
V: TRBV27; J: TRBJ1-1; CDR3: ASSKSRRGLGAF
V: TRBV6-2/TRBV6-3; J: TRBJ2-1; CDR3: ASSYNGPGQGLYNEQF
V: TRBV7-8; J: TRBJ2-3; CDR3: ASSHRTGTDTQY
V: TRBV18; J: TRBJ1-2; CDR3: ASSPPGKKSNYGYT
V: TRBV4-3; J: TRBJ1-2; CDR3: ASSQDVRERGGYT
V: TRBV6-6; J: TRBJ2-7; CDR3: ATLSGQPVGEQY
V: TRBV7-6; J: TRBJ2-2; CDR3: ASSASRDSNTGELF
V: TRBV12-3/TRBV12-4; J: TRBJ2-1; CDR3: ASSLDSYNEQF
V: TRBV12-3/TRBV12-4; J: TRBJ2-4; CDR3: ASSLGDAKNIQY
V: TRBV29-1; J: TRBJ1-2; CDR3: SVRDYGYT
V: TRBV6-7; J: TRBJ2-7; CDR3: ASSTTAEMGEQY
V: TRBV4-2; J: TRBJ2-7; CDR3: ASSQDPSGGYEQY
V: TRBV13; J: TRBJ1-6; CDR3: ASSSRSNSPLH
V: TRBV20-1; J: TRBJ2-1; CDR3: SAGLSDYEQF
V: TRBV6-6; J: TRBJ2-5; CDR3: ASSYSYQETQY
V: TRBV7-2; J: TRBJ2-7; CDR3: ASSPSGTSSYEQY
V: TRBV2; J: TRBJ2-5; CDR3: ASSSELAETQY
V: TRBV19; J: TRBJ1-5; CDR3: ASSIGGWQPQH